This T cell receptor (beta chain) was observed in a study of blood T cell repertoires in COVID-19. In the study overall: Sample material is recorded as cDNA or gDNA derived from T cells, B-cell-depleted T cells, or PBMCs.

The CDR3 contains 20 residues. V lost 5 bases and J 4 bases, leaving 28 bases between the germline ends. Germline-derived CDR1 and CDR2 are SGHRS and YFSETQ. The repertoire was sequenced with immunoSEQ multiplex PCR; TCRdb's copy has only in-frame clones and lacks some. The sample has approximately 230,000 clones, approximately 80% seen once. The chain has TRBV5-1 and TRBJ2-6; D possibly corresponds to TRBD1 (6 bases). Sequenced sample: peripheral blood. The sequence was obtained from a woman aged 40 to 50 with active or convalescent COVID-19. The CDR3, as DNA: TGCGCCAGCAGGTCCAGGGGATTTGGGCCACCGACGTCCGGGGCCAACGTCCTGACTTTC. Protein: CASRSRGFGPPTSGANVLTF.